These 14 T cell receptor beta chains originate from one sample sequenced in a study of blood T cells in healthy people across ages. Primers used in a second PCR of roughly 6 to 12 cycles were a sample-barcoded 5' primer and a J-beta primer mix. In TCRdb, the 5' RACE reads were re-called with MiXCR into one record per CDR3 protein. The table has about 1.6 million distinct CDR3 sequences, approximately 32% seen once. Sequencing was carried out using blood. The receptors stem from a young woman in good health.

Worth noting for this clonotype: Sequence at one end of the junction differs from germline and may be a read error. J is TRBJ2-7 and V is TRBV27, with D perhaps being TRBD1 or TRBD2 (7 bases each). This CDR3 has 15 residues. Germline CDR1 reads MNHEY; CDR2 reads SMNVEV (reference sequence). The CDR3 here is CASSLQGGVFDERYF. The CDR3 nucleotides read TGTGCCAGCAGTCTCCAGGGGGGGGTCTTTGACGAGCGGTACTTC.

In this sample, this clonotype turned up a few times. The chain is built from TRBV30 and TRBJ2-5; 9 positions agree with TRBD1. The end of the DNA fits TRBJ2-7 better, so the J call may be wrong. The CDR3 has 16 amino acids. CDR1 and CDR2 from the germline V gene are GTSNPN and SVGIG (reference sequence). The CDR3 nucleotides are TGTGCCTGGAGTGGTTCCAGGACAGGGGTTTCGGGCGAGCAGTACTTC. Translated, it gives CAWSGSRTGVSGEQYF.

V and J are TRBV5-4 and TRBJ2-7, with 7 bases matching TRBD1. V lost 3 bases, J lost 5 bases, and 8 bases stayed unmatched. The length of the CDR3 is 14 residues. CDR1 is SGHNT and CDR2 is YYREEE in the germline V gene (reference sequence). This CDR3 reads CASSYGTAPHEQYF. The CDR3 DNA is TGTGCCAGCAGCTATGGGACAGCCCCCCACGAGCAGTACTTC. Supplemented by reference TRBV5-4 and TRBJ2-7, the full variable domain reads ETGVTQSPTHLIKTRGQQVTLRCSSQSGHNTVSWYQQALGQGPQFIFQYYREEENGRGNFPPRFSGLQFPNYSSELNVNALELDDSALYLCASSYGTAPHEQYFGPGTRLTVT.

The rearrangement uses TRBV12-3 or TRBV12-4 and TRBJ2-5; D may be TRBD1 or TRBD2 (5 bases each). V lost 5 bases and J 2 bases, leaving 12 bases between the germline ends. The CDR3 consists of 14 residues. The CDR3 reads CASSRRDGQETQYF. CDR3 nucleotide sequence: TGTGCCAGCAGTCGCCGGGACGGTCAAGAGACCCAGTACTTC.

The chain uses TRBV27 and TRBJ2-1; tentative D call: TRBD2 (5 bases). Germline CDR1 MNHEY, CDR2 SMNVEV (reference sequence). The V end lost 5 bases, the J end lost 3 bases, and 8 bases lay between the germline ends. The CDR3 is made up of 13 amino acids. The CDR3 sequence: CASSISGYNEQFF. The CDR3 bases are TGTGCCAGCAGTATCAGCGGCTACAATGAGCAGTTCTTC.

This clonotype was picked up many times. The chain uses TRBV12-3 or TRBV12-4 and TRBJ2-5; no clear D gene. The CDR3 has 15 amino acids. Trimming stripped 2 bases from V and 2 bases from J, with 12 bases between. The CDR3 is CASSLRSGRQETQYF. The CDR3, as DNA: TGTGCCAGCAGTTTACGTTCGGGCAGACAAGAGACCCAGTACTTC.

This clonotype appeared a few times. The chain employs TRBV11-2 and TRBJ2-3; D tentatively fits TRBD1 or TRBD2 (5 bases each). The CDR3 length is 15 residues. V was cut by 5 bases and J by 4 bases, with 16 bases left in between. Germline V gene sequence: CDR1 SGHAT, CDR2 FQNNGV. Written as DNA, the CDR3 is TGTGCCAGCAGCCTGGGACCGCAGCCAGCAGATACGCAGTATTTT. Translation gives CASSLGPQPADTQYF. Based on the CDR3 plus reference TRBV11-2 and TRBJ2-3, the full variable domain is EAGVAQSPRYKIIEKRQSVAFWCNPISGHATLYWYQQILGQGPKLLIQFQNNGVVDDSQLPKDRFSAERLKGVDSTLKIQPAKLEDSAVYLCASSLGPQPADTQYFGPGTRLTVL.

CDR3 sequence: CSARDGTIINEQFF. The CDR3 DNA sequence: TGCAGTGCTAGAGATGGGACAATAATAAATGAGCAGTTCTTC. The chain combines TRBV20-1 with TRBJ2-1; possible D gene TRBD1, 6 bases. The CDR3 sequence is 14 residues long. From germline, CDR1 is DFQATT and CDR2 SNEGSKA (reference sequence). Trimming cost V 0 bases and J 7 bases, with 13 bases left between them.

The chain employs TRBV6-1 and TRBJ1-2; the D is unclear. CDR1 is MNHNS and CDR2 is SASEGT in the germline V gene. Trimming took 1 base from V and 4 from J, leaving 13 bases between them. The CDR3 totals 15 residues. The CDR3 coding sequence is TGTGCCAGCAGTGAAGAGCCAGGAGTCAGCTATGGCTACACCTTC. Protein: CASSEEPGVSYGYTF.

V and J are TRBV7-9 and TRBJ1-2; 7 nucleotides match TRBD1. After removal of 3 bases from V and 6 bases from J, the junction contained 7 bases not matched to a gene. The CDR3 has 14 residues. CDR1 and CDR2 from the germline V gene are SEHNR and FQNEAQ (reference sequence). The CDR3, as DNA: TGTGCCAGCAGCTTCCAACAGGGGCGGGATGGCTACACCTTC. Its translation is CASSFQQGRDGYTF.

This clonotype was recorded a few times. This chain uses TRBV5-1 with TRBJ2-1, with 13 bases fitting TRBD2. The CDR3 runs 20 residues. Germline V gene data show CDR1 as SGHRS and CDR2 as YFSETQ. Trimming removed 2 bases from V and 0 bases from J; junction bases left unmatched: 11. The DNA of the CDR3 is TGCGCCAGCAGCTTCCCCAGACTAGCGGGAGGCCCGAGCTCCTACAATGAGCAGTTCTTC. It translates to CASSFPRLAGGPSSYNEQFF.

The chain combines TRBV24-1 with TRBJ2-5; D perhaps matches TRBD1 (5 bases). With 3 bases removed from V and 4 bases from J, the gap between germline ends came to 11 bases. Germline CDR1 is KGHDR and CDR2 is SFDVKD. The CDR3 length is 14 residues. CDR3 sequence reads: CATSDTTRGETQYF. CDR3 DNA sequence: TGTGCCACCAGTGATACCACAAGGGGAGAGACCCAGTACTTC.

This clonotype appeared once. This chain uses TRBV27 with TRBJ2-7; D is possibly TRBD2 (6 bases). Germline CDR1 reads MNHEY; CDR2 reads SMNVEV (reference sequence). The CDR3 totals 19 residues. V was trimmed by 5 bases and J by 7 bases, leaving 33 bases between them. CDR3 loop: CASSHQGGTAPGPVGEQYF. Written as DNA, the CDR3 is TGTGCCAGCAGTCACCAGGGAGGTACGGCTCCAGGACCCGTCGGAGAGCAGTACTTC.

The genes are TRBV9 and TRBJ2-3; D is possibly TRBD2 (6 bases). Per the germline V gene, CDR1 is SGDLS and CDR2 is YYNGEE. CDR3 length: 16 residues. Trimming took 2 bases from V and 0 from J, leaving 13 bases between them. The CDR3 here is CASSVLSGLSTDTQYF. The CDR3 bases are TGTGCCAGCAGCGTTCTTAGCGGCCTCAGCACAGATACGCAGTATTTT.